This T cell receptor beta chain came from a study of T cells in Graves' hyperthyroidism and ophthalmopathy. RNA transcripts yielded amplified TCR beta CDR3 regions. Primed by the HTBI set, a first-round RT-PCR was run on the TCR CDR3. TCRdb called the multiplex PCR reads again in MiXCR, with one record for every CDR3 protein. The table has around 600,000 distinct CDR3 sequences, 40% to 55% seen once. Study-level results: Most clonotypes expanded in the thyroid (above 0.001) were also present in blood.

This clonotype was seen a handful of times. The antigen remains undetermined. V dropped 4 bases and J dropped 4 bases, with 7 bases sitting between them. The CDR3 covers 12 residues. This sequence originates from an adult man with Graves' disease, either hyperthyroidism or ophthalmopathy (not recorded which). Sequenced sample: peripheral blood or thyroid tissue (not recorded which). V and J are TRBV12-3 or TRBV12-4 and TRBJ1-2; D gene uncertain. CDR3 amino acids: CASSSGRYGYTF. Written as DNA, the CDR3 is TGTGCCAGCAGTTCGGGTCGCTATGGCTACACCTTC.